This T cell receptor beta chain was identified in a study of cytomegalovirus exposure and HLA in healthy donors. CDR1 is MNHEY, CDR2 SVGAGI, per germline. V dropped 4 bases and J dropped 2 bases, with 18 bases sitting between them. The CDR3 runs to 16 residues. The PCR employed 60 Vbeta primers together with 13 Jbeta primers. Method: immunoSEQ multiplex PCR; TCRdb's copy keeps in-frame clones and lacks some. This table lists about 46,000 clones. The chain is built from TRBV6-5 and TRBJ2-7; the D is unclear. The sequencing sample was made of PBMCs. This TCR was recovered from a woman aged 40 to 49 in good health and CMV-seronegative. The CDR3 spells CASSSPTSRSAYEQYF. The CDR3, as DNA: TGTGCCAGCAGTTCCCCAACTTCCCGCTCTGCCTACGAGCAGTACTTC.